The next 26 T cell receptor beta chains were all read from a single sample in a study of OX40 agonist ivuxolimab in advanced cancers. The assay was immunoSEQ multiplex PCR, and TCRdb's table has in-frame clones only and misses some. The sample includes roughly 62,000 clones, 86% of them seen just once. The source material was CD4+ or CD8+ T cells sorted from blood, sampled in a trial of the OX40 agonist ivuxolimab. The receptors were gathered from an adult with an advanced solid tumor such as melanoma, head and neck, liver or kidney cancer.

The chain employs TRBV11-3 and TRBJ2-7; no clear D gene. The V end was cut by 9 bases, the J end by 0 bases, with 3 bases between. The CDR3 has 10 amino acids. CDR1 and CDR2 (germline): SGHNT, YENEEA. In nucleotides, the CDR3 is TGTGCCAGGAACTCCTACGAGCAGTACTTC. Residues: CARNSYEQYF. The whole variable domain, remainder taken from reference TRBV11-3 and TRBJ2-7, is EAGVVQSPRYKIIEKKQPVAFWCNPISGHNTLYWYLQNLGQGPELLIRYENEEAVDDSQLPKDRFSAERLKGVDSTLKIQPAELGDSAVYLCARNSYEQYFGPGTRLTVT.

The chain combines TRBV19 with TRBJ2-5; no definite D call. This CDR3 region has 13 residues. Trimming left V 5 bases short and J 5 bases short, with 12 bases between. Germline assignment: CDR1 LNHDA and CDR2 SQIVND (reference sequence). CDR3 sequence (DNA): TGTGCCAGTAGTTATGCGCTCCGGGAGACCCAGTACTTC. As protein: CASSYALRETQYF. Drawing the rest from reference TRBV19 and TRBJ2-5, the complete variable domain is DGGITQSPKYLFRKEGQNVTLSCEQNLNHDAMYWYRQDPGQGLRLIYYSQIVNDFQKGDIAEGYSVSREKKESFPLTVTSAQKNPTAFYLCASSYALRETQYFGPGTRLLVL.

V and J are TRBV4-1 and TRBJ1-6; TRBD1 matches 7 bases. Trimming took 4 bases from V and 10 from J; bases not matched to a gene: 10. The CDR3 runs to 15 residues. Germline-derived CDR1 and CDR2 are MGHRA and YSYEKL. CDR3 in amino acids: CASSRPDREESPLHF. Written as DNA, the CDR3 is TGCGCCAGCAGCCGCCCCGACAGGGAGGAGTCACCCCTCCACTTT.

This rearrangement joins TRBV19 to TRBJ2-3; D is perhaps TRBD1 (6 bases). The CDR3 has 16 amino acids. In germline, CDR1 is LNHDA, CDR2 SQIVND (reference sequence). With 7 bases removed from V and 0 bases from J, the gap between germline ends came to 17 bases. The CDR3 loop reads CASTTRLGGSTDTQYF. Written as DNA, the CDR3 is TGTGCCAGTACCACCCGGCTAGGGGGAAGCACAGATACGCAGTATTTT.

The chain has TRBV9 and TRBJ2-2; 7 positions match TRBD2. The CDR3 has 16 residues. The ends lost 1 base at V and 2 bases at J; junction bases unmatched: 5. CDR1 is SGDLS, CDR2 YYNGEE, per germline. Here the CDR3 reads CASSVSGITNTGELFF. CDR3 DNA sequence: TGTGCCAGCAGCGTAAGCGGGATTACCAACACCGGGGAGCTGTTTTTT.

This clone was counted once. The DNA of the CDR3 is TGTGCCTGGGGTGGACCGGGGAACAATCAGCCCCAGCATTTT. Translating gives CAWGGPGNNQPQHF. The rearrangement joins TRBV30 to TRBJ1-5; D call uncertain. Germline values: CDR1 GTSNPN, CDR2 SVGIG (reference sequence). The CDR3 has 14 residues. Trimming took off 5 bases at V and 3 bases at J, with 14 bases between the two ends.

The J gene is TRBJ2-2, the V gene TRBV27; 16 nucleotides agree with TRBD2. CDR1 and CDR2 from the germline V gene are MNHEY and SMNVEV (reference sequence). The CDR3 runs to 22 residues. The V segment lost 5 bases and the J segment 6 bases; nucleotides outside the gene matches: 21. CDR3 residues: CASSPYRTPGLAGGPGSGELFF. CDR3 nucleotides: TGTGCCAGCAGTCCCTACCGTACCCCGGGACTAGCGGGGGGGCCCGGGTCCGGGGAGCTGTTTTTT.

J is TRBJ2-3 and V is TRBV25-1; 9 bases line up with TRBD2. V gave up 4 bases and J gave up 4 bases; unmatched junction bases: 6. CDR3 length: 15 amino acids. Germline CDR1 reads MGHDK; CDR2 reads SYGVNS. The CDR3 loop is CASSALAGYSDTQYF. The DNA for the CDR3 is TGTGCCAGCAGTGCGCTAGCGGGGTATTCAGATACGCAGTATTTT.

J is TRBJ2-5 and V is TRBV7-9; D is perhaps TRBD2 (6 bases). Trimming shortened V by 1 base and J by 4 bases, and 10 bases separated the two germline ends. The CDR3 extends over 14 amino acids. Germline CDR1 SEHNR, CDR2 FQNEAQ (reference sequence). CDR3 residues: CASSLVSGVETQYF. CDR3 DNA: TGTGCCAGCAGCTTAGTTAGCGGAGTAGAGACCCAGTACTTC.

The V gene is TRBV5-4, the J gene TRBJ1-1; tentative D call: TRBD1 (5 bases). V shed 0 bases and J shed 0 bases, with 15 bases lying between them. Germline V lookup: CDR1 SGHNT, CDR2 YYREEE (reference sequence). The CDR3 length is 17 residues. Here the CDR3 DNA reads TGTGCCAGCAGCTTGGAGGGGCGACTACAATTGAACACTGAAGCTTTCTTT. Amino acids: CASSLEGRLQLNTEAFF.

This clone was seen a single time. CDR3 sequence (DNA): TGTGCCAGCAGAAGTTTACAGGGGGCGCGGAATGAGCAGTTCTTC. Its translation: CASRSLQGARNEQFF. V is TRBV11-2 and J is TRBJ2-1, with 9 bases aligning to TRBD1. The CDR3 consists of 15 residues. The germline V gene has CDR1 SGHAT and CDR2 FQNNGV. The V gene end was trimmed by 6 bases and the J gene end by 7 bases; junction bases not matched to a gene: 10.

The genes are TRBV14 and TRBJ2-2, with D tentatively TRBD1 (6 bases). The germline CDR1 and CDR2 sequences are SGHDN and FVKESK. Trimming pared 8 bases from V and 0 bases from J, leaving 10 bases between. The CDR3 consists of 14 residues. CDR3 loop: CASRQDTNTGELFF. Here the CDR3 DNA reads TGTGCCAGCCGACAGGATACGAACACCGGGGAGCTGTTTTTT.

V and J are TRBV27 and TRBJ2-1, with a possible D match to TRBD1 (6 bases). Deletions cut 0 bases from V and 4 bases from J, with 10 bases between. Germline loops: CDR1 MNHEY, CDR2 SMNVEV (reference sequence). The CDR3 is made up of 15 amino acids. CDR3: CASSLSGAMYNEQFF. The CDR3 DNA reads TGTGCCAGCAGTTTATCGGGGGCCATGTACAATGAGCAGTTCTTC.

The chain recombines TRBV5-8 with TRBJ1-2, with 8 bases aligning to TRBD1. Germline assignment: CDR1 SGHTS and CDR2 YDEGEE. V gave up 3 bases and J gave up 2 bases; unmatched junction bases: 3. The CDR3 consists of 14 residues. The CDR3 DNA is TGTGCCAGCAGCTCCGGACAGGGAAACTATGGCTACACCTTC. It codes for CASSSGQGNYGYTF. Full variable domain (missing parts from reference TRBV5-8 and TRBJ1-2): EAGVTQSPTHLIKTRGQQATLRCSPISGHTSVYWYQQALGLGLQFLLWYDEGEERNRGNFPPRFSGRQFPNYSSELNVNALELEDSALYLCASSSGQGNYGYTFGSGTRLTVV.

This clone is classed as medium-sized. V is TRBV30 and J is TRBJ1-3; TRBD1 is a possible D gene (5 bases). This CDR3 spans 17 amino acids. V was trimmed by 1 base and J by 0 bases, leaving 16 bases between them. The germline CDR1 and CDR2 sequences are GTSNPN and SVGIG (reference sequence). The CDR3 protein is CAWSEPNRRSSGNTIYF. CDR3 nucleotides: TGTGCCTGGAGTGAACCAAACAGGCGCAGCTCTGGAAACACCATATATTTT.

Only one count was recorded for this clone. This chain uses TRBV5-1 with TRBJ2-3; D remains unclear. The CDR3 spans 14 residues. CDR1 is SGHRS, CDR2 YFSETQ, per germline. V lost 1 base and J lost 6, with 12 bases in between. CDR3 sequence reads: CASSLNLPPDTQYF. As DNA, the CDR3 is TGCGCCAGCAGCTTGAATCTGCCACCGGATACGCAGTATTTT.

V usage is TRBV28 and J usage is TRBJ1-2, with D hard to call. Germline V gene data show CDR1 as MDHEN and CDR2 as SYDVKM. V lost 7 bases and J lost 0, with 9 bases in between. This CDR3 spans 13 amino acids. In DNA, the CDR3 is TGTGCCAGCAATGGCAGACCTAACTATGGCTACACCTTC. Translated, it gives CASNGRPNYGYTF.

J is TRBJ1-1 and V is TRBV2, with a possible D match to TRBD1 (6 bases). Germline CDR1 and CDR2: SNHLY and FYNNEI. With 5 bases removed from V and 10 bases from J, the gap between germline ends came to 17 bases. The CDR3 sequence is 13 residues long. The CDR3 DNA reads TGTGCCAGCAGTACTCAACAGGGCGGTGTAGCTTTCTTT. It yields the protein CASSTQQGGVAFF. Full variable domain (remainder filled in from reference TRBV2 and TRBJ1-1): EPEVTQTPSHQVTQMGQEVILRCVPISNHLYFYWYRQILGQKVEFLVSFYNNEISEKSEIFDDQFSVERPDGSNFTLKIRSTKLEDSAMYFCASSTQQGGVAFFGQGTRLTVV.

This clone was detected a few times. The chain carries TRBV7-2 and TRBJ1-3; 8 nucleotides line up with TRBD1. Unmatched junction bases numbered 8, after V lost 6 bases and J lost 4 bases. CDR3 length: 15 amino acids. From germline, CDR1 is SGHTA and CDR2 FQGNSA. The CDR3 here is CASSMDRVEGNTIYF. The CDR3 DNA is TGTGCCAGCAGTATGGACAGGGTCGAGGGAAACACCATATATTTT.

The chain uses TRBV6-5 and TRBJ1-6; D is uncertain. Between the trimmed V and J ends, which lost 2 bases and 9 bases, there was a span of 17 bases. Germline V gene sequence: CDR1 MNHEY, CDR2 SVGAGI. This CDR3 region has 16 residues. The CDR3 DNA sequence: TGTGCCAGCAGTTACGACGGAGGATTGAGGAGTTCACCCCTCCACTTT. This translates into CASSYDGGLRSSPLHF.

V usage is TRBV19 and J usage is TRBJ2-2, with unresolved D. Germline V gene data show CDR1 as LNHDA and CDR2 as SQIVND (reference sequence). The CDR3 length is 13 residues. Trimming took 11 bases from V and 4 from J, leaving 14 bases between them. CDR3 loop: CAAKELITGELFF. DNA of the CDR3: TGTGCCGCGAAGGAACTAATCACCGGGGAGCTGTTTTTT.

CDR3 sequence: CSVEDDPGTEAFF. As DNA, the CDR3 is TGCAGCGTTGAAGATGACCCCGGCACTGAAGCTTTCTTT. V gene TRBV29-1 combines with J gene TRBJ1-1, with unresolved D. V was clipped by 0 bases and J by 4 bases, with 9 bases between them. From germline, CDR1 is SQVTM and CDR2 ANQGSEA. The CDR3 runs to 13 residues.

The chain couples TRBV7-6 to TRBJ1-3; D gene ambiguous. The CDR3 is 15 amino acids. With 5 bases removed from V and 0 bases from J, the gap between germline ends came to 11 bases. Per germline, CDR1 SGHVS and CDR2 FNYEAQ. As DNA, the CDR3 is TGTGCCAGCAGCGACGGCGGGTACTCTGGAAACACCATATATTTT. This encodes CASSDGGYSGNTIYF.

CDR3 loop: CASSGSGLNTEAFF. The DNA of the CDR3 is TGTGCCAGTAGCGGATCAGGCTTGAACACTGAAGCTTTCTTT. The chain is built from TRBV19 and TRBJ1-1; D ambiguous. V lost 6 bases, J lost 0 bases, and 11 bases lay in between. The CDR3 covers 14 residues. Germline CDR1 and CDR2: LNHDA and SQIVND (reference sequence).

The CDR3 bases are TGTGCCAGCTCACCATCCCAATCCGATCAGCCCCAGCATTTT. It yields the protein CASSPSQSDQPQHF. The rearrangement uses TRBV18 and TRBJ1-5; no firm D call. The CDR3 covers 14 residues. V lost 2 bases and J lost 5, with 10 bases in between. The V gene's germline CDR1 is KGHSH and CDR2 LQKENI.

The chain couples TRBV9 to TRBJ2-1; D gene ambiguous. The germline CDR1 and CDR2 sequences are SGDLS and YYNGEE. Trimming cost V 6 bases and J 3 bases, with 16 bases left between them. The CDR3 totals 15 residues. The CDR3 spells CASKVNYRVYNEQFF. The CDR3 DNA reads TGTGCCAGCAAAGTCAATTACCGGGTCTACAATGAGCAGTTCTTC.